Below are 8 T cell receptor beta chains sequenced from a single sample in a study of cytomegalovirus exposure and HLA in healthy donors. Assay used: immunoSEQ multiplex PCR; TCRdb lists only in-frame clones, some missing. The table lists 90,000 to 150,000 clones, around 86% of them singletons. Sequencing was carried out using PBMCs. All receptors derive from a man younger than 30 in good health and CMV-seronegative.

The chain recombines TRBV6-5 with TRBJ2-3; TRBD2 agrees at 9 bases. Losses at the gene ends were 2 bases for V and 0 bases for J; bases not matched to a gene: 3. Germline V gene sequence: CDR1 MNHEY, CDR2 SVGAGI. The CDR3 contains 16 residues. The CDR3 protein is CASSYRLAGSTDTQYF. The CDR3 DNA reads as TGTGCCAGCAGTTACAGGCTAGCGGGGAGCACAGATACGCAGTATTTT.

This chain joins TRBV30 and TRBJ1-1; 8 bases fit TRBD1. J was trimmed by 1 base and V by 3 bases; bases with no gene match: 7. This CDR3 spans 15 amino acids. Germline values: CDR1 GTSNPN, CDR2 SVGIG (reference sequence). The CDR3 DNA is TGTGCCTGGAGATTCGCTGGGACAGGGAACACTGAAGCTTTCTTT. It encodes CAWRFAGTGNTEAFF.

The chain recombines TRBV30 with TRBJ2-1, with D maybe TRBD2 (6 bases). Germline V gene lookup returns CDR1 GTSNPN and CDR2 SVGIG (reference sequence). Trimming cost V 2 bases and J 4 bases, with 15 bases left between them. This CDR3 is built from 15 residues. The CDR3 loop reads CAWSRDGSDYNEQFF. The CDR3 DNA reads as TGTGCCTGGAGTAGAGACGGGAGTGATTACAATGAGCAGTTCTTC.

This rearrangement joins TRBV5-1 to TRBJ2-5, with 10 bases fitting TRBD2. CDR1 SGHRS and CDR2 YFSETQ come from the germline V gene. The CDR3 spans 19 residues. Trimming at V came to 4 bases and at J to 0 bases, leaving 15 bases not matched to a gene. CDR3 loop: CASSPVGLAGELYQETQYF. The CDR3 nucleotides read TGCGCCAGCAGCCCGGTGGGCCTAGCGGGGGAGCTATACCAAGAGACCCAGTACTTC.

This rearrangement joins TRBV7-2 to TRBJ2-7, with 9 nucleotides matching TRBD1. V gave up 4 bases and J gave up 1 base; unmatched junction bases: 8. In germline, CDR1 is SGHTA, CDR2 FQGNSA. This CDR3 comprises 16 residues. CDR3 loop: CASSYTGTGRSYEQYF. The DNA for the CDR3 is TGTGCCAGCAGCTACACCGGGACAGGGAGATCCTACGAGCAGTACTTC.

This clone has just a few counts. The chain joins TRBV11-2 to TRBJ1-2; a possible D gene is TRBD1 (5 bases). The CDR3 loop spans 15 amino acids. Germline CDR1 is SGHAT and CDR2 is FQNNGV. V lost 5 bases and J lost 4, with 17 bases in between. The CDR3: CASSPGSGRTYGYTF. CDR3 in DNA: TGTGCCAGCAGCCCAGGGTCAGGAAGGACCTATGGCTACACCTTC.

This clone has a single count. The rearrangement uses TRBV29-1 and TRBJ2-4, with 10 positions matching TRBD1. Per the germline V gene, CDR1 is SQVTM and CDR2 is ANQGSEA. The CDR3 loop spans 16 amino acids. Unmatched junction bases numbered 9, after V lost 4 bases and J lost 3 bases. The CDR3 sequence: CSVGPGTGAGKNIQYF. CDR3 coding DNA: TGCAGCGTTGGCCCAGGGACAGGGGCGGGCAAAAACATTCAGTACTTC.

This clone was found a few times. The chain couples TRBV6-1 to TRBJ1-5; possibly TRBD1 for D (6 bases). The CDR3 has 14 residues. Germline loops: CDR1 MNHNS, CDR2 SASEGT. Trimming stripped 5 bases from V and 2 bases from J, with 10 bases between. The CDR3 nucleotides read TGTGCCAGCAGTCGTCGGACAGGCAATCAGCCCCAGCATTTT. It specifies CASSRRTGNQPQHF.